This T cell receptor (beta chain) derives from a study of shared clonotypes between healthy human individuals. Findings and caveats of the study: Generally, naive subsets came out with larger estimated richness than memory subsets. Four donors held around 5% of naive CD4 clonotypes in common.

A word on this clone: Its antigen remains unidentified.

Trimming cost V 6 bases and J 5 bases; bases outside gene matches: 12. Germline CDR1 is LNHNV and CDR2 is YYDKDF (reference sequence). The CDR3 spans 16 residues. Replicate PCRs run on sorted subsets employed 200 ng DNA, 30,000 to 35,000 T cell genomes. Libraries were prepared by immunoSEQ multiplex PCR; TCRdb keeps only in-frame clonotypes and omits some of them. The sample records some 95,000 clones, roughly two thirds being singletons. This sequence was found in a man younger than 45 in good health. The chain combines TRBV15 with TRBJ2-5; 10 nucleotides align to TRBD2. The specimen was memory CD8+ T cells sorted from blood. As to subset: CD45RO+ cells pooled with CCR7-negative TemRA cells. As DNA, the CDR3 is TGTGCCACCAGAGGAGCGGGAGGGCCATATCGGGAGACCCAGTACTTC. Translating gives CATRGAGGPYRETQYF.